This T cell receptor delta chain was captured by sequencing in a study of γδ T cells in repeated Plasmodium falciparum infection. Study at large: Over around 580 days, donors received four mosquito-bite P. falciparum NF54 infections. Study outcomes and limitations: Repeated controlled infections reportedly drove waves of new clonotype selection in Vdelta2-negative, mostly Vdelta1+, gammadelta repertoires. Many TCRgamma sequences overlapped between individuals in stable Vgamma9/Vdelta2+ repertoires.

TCRdb reanalysed the multiplex PCR reads via CATT. This table has 90,000 to 95,000 delta-chain clones, 0.75% to 1% appearing once. The V gene's germline CDR1 is TSWWSYY and CDR2 QGS. J lost 3 bases, V lost 7 bases, and 25 bases had no gene match. CDR3 length: 20 amino acids. Vgamma9/Vdelta2+ and Vdelta2-negative gammadelta T cells were flow-sorted from PBMC for bulk sequencing. Details on this clone: Its specificity is unknown. The protein that TCRdb holds for this DNA derives from a much larger clone and differs from the translated DNA at residue 4, which likely indicates a read error; the protein shown here is translated from the DNA.

Sequencing was done on a sample of gamma-delta T cells from blood. The origin of this receptor is a pool of human donors (malaria-infected and uninfected, not separated). V and J are TRDV1 and TRDJ1, with TRDD3 matching over 8 bases. This chain's CDR3 is CALESLLRVLGVPEADKLIF. The DNA of the CDR3 is TGTGCTCTTGAATCCCTCCTACGGGTACTGGGGGTCCCTGAGGCCGATAAACTCATCTTT.